This T cell receptor beta chain derives from a study of early T cells in non-severe SARS-CoV-2 infection. Germline V CDR1 and CDR2: MDHEN, SYDVKM. Trimming took off 3 bases at V and 2 bases at J, with 5 bases between the two ends. This CDR3 region has 12 residues. This clonotype was seen just once. Using its own MiXCR run on the 5' RACE reads, TCRdb lists one record per CDR3 protein. The data show 55,000 to 65,000 distinct CDR3 sequences, about 12% seen once. The sequenced material came from whole blood. The rearrangement links TRBV28 to TRBJ2-7, with D unclear. This clonotype was obtained from an adult who was a healthcare worker with PCR-confirmed SARS-CoV-2 infection or an uninfected control (not recorded which). CDR3 nucleotide sequence: TGTGCCAGCAGTTTGGGCGCCTACGAGCAGTACTTC. Translation gives CASSLGAYEQYF.